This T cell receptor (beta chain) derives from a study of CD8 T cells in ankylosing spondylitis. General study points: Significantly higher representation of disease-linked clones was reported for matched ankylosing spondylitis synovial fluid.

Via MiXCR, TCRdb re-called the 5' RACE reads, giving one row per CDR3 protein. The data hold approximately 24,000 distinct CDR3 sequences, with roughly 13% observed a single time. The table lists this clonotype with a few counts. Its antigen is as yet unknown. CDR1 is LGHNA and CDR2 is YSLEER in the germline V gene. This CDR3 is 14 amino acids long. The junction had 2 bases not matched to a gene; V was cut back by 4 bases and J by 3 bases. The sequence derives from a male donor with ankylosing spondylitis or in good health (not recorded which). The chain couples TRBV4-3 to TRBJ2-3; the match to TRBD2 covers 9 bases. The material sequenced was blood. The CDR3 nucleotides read TGCGCCAGCAGCCGGCTAGCGGGAACAGATACGCAGTATTTT. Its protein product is CASSRLAGTDTQYF.